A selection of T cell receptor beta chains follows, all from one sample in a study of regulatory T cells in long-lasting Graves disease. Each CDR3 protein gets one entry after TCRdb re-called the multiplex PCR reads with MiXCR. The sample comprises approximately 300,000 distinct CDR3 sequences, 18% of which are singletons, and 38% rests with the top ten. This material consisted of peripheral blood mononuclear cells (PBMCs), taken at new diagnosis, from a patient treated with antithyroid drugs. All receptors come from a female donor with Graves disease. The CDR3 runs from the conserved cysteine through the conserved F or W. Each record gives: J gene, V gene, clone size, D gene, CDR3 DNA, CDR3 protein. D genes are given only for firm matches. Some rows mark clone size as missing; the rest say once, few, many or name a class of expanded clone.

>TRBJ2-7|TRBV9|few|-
TGTGCCAGCAGCGGCACCCCGGGCAGCGGCTACGAGCAGTACTTC
CASSGTPGSGYEQYF
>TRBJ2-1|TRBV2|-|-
TGTGCCAGCAGTTTTAACCCTACCCCCAGCGATGAGCAGTTCTTC
CASSFNPTPSDEQFF
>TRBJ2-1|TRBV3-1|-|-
TGTGCCAGCAGCCCTCCCGGAGGGCCCAATGAGCAGTTCTTC
CASSPPGGPNEQFF
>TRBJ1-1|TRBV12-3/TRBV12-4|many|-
TGTGCCAGCAGTTTATTGCTTGAGACTGAAGCTTTCTTT
CASSLLLETEAFF
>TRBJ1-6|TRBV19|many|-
TGTGCCAGTACTACAGCTAGCAGTTCACCCCTCCACTTT
CASTTASSSPLHF
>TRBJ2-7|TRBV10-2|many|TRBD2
TGCGCCAGCAGTGTATTAGCGGGAGAATTCTACGAGCAGTACTTC
CASSVLAGEFYEQYF
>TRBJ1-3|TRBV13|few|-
TGTGCCAGCAGCTCTCATGGAAACACCATATATTTT
CASSSHGNTIYF
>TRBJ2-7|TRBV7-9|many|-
TGTGCCAGCAGCCCCCGGTTGGCGGAGACCTACGAGCAGTACTTC
CASSPRLAETYEQYF
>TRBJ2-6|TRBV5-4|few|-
TGTGCCAGCAGCTCGGGCCTCTCTGGGGCCAACGTCCTGACTTTC
CASSSGLSGANVLTF
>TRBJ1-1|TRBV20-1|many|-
TGCAGTGCTACCTCGGGACAAGCAACTGAAGCTTTCTTT
CSATSGQATEAFF
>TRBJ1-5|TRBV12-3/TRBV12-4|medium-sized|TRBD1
TGTGCCAGCAGTTCACAGGGGACAGGCAATCAGCCCCAGCATTTT
CASSSQGTGNQPQHF
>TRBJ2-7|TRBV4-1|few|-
TGCGCCAGCAGCCAAGGAGTAATCCCTGGACTACCCTACGAGCAGTACTTC
CASSQGVIPGLPYEQYF
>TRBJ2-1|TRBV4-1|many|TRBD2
TGCGCCAGCAGCCTCCCGGGAGGGCCTCTCTTCTTC
CASSLPGGPLFF
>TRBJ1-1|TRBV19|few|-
TGTGCCAGTAGTATAGTAGGGGTCGGGACTGAAGCTTTCTTT
CASSIVGVGTEAFF
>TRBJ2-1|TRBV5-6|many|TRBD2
TGTGCCAGCAGCTTGGCCATTGAGACTAGCCCCTCCTACAATGAGCAGTTCTTC
CASSLAIETSPSYNEQFF
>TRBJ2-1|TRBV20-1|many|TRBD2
TGCAGTGCTCCCCAGCGGGAAACGGGTTTATACAATGAGCAGTTCTTC
CSAPQRETGLYNEQFF
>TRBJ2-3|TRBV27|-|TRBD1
TGTGCCACGGGACAGCAACGGGATACGCAGTATTTT
CATGQQRDTQYF
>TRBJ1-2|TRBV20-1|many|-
TGCAGTGCCGAGACAGGCGTATTCGACTATGGCTACACCTTC
CSAETGVFDYGYTF